This TCR beta chain was identified during a study of regulatory T cells in long-lasting Graves disease. This CDR3 region has 16 residues. V shed 4 bases and J 1 base; nucleotides not matched to a gene: 10. Germline-derived CDR1 and CDR2 are SGHRS and YFSETQ. Time point specified: newly diagnosed GD, antithyroid drugs for less than 3 months. RNA extracted from PBMCs served as the sequencing template. Building of the TCR beta libraries involved iRepertoire HTBI primers and Arm-PCR of CDR3 regions. From the multiplex PCR reads, TCRdb called clonotypes with MiXCR, one entry per CDR3 protein. The table has 400,000 to 500,000 distinct CDR3 sequences, around 17% seen once; the top ten hold about a quarter. The same specimen was also included in a second study, on T cells in Graves' hyperthyroidism and ophthalmopathy. As that study records: Most thyroid clonotypes expanded above 0.001 were also detected in blood.

J is TRBJ1-2 and V is TRBV5-1; 7 positions match TRBD1. This clonotype was obtained from a woman under 30 with Graves disease. The specimen was peripheral blood mononuclear cells (PBMCs), collected at new diagnosis, from a patient treated with antithyroid drugs. The CDR3 DNA reads TGCGCCAGCAGCCCGACCGACAGGGTGTATAACTATGGCTACACCTTC. It specifies CASSPTDRVYNYGYTF. Complete variable domain (other parts from reference TRBV5-1 and TRBJ1-2): KAGVTQTPRYLIKTRGQQVTLSCSPISGHRSVSWYQQTPGQGLQFLFEYFSETQRNKGNFPGRFSGRQFSNSRSEMNVSTLELGDSALYLCASSPTDRVYNYGYTFGSGTRLTVV.